This T cell receptor (beta chain) was recovered during a study of blood T cell repertoires in COVID-19. Repertoires were generated with immunoSEQ multiplex PCR, while TCRdb's copy carries only in-frame clones and drops some. The sample records about 480,000 clones, roughly 87% being singletons. Trimming shortened V by 6 bases and J by 6 bases, and 12 bases separated the two germline ends. This CDR3 has 13 amino acids. Germline CDR1 and CDR2: LGHNT and FRNRAP. This receptor was identified in a man younger than 30 with COVID-19, enrolled during active disease. The sample comprised peripheral blood. This rearrangement joins TRBV12-5 to TRBJ2-1, with D tentatively TRBD2 (6 bases). The CDR3 sequence is CASGPGTPNEQFF. CDR3 in DNA: TGTGCTAGTGGCCCCGGGACTCCCAATGAGCAGTTCTTC.